In its sample, the clone carrying this T cell receptor beta chain was seen once. The antigen is undetermined. A read error may account for a junction end that differs from germline. This entry belongs to a study of response to subunit inactivated influenza vaccine. Study-wide findings and caveats: The authors suggested that few new T cells are recruited per seasonal influenza vaccination.

The CDR3 contains 14 residues. CDR1 is LGHDT and CDR2 is YNNKEL in the germline V gene (reference sequence). TCRdb called the RT-PCR reads again in MiXCR, with one record for every CDR3 protein. The sample contains some 800,000 distinct CDR3 sequences, 21% of which appear only once. This receptor was obtained from a man aged 45-65 years who received an inactivated influenza vaccine. The material was PBMCs from blood, obtained around 5 days after vaccination. The chain links TRBV3-1 to TRBJ2-7; D is uncertain. DNA for the CDR3: TGCGCCAGCCAAGCCGTCGAAGGGATGGGCGAGCAGTACTTC. It is translated as CASQAVEGMGEQYF.